Following are 12 T cell receptor beta chains from one sample sequenced in a study of T cells after yellow fever vaccination. TCRdb re-derived calls from the 5' RACE reads in MiXCR, one entry per CDR3 protein. The table has approximately 160,000 distinct CDR3 sequences, roughly 9% seen once. The sample consisted of CD8+ T cells sorted from PBMCs, taken 45 days after the yellow fever booster vaccination. All receptors come from a man between 18 and 35 years old who received the YFV17D yellow fever vaccine.

This clonotype was counted a few times. This chain uses TRBV9 with TRBJ1-5, with TRBD1 identical over 7 bases. Trimming took 0 bases from V and 7 from J; bases not matched to a gene: 4. Germline CDR1 SGDLS, CDR2 YYNGEE. This CDR3 region has 14 residues. In DNA, the CDR3 is TGTGCCAGCAGCGTAGGAGGGGGCGTACAGCCCCAGCATTTT. It translates to CASSVGGGVQPQHF.

This clonotype occurred many times. The rearrangement uses TRBV5-1 and TRBJ2-2; D remains ambiguous. V was cut by 0 bases and J by 7 bases, with 10 bases left in between. The CDR3 covers 14 residues. CDR1 is SGHRS, CDR2 YFSETQ, per germline. CDR3 sequence: CASSLEARNGELFF. CDR3 DNA: TGCGCCAGCAGCTTGGAAGCTAGAAACGGGGAGCTGTTTTTT.

V is TRBV7-9 and J is TRBJ2-5, with D unresolved. V lost 2 bases and J lost 5, with 18 bases in between. Germline assignment: CDR1 SEHNR and CDR2 FQNEAQ (reference sequence). The CDR3 is 16 amino acids. CDR3 in amino acids: CASSLMETQIGETQYF. The CDR3 DNA follows: TGTGCCAGCAGCTTAATGGAGACCCAGATCGGGGAGACCCAGTACTTC.

This clonotype was seen a few times. V gene TRBV29-1 combines with J gene TRBJ2-3; weak D call: TRBD2 (5 bases). The V end was cut by 4 bases, the J end by 2 bases, with 19 bases between. The germline V gene has CDR1 SQVTM and CDR2 ANQGSEA. The CDR3 contains 16 residues. This CDR3 reads CSVVGRESQITDTQYF. The CDR3 nucleotides read TGCAGCGTTGTAGGACGGGAAAGCCAGATCACAGATACGCAGTATTTT.

The chain couples TRBV27 to TRBJ2-7; D may match TRBD1 or TRBD2 (5 bases each). V lost 2 bases and J 2 bases, leaving 7 bases between the germline ends. The germline gives CDR1 MNHEY, CDR2 SMNVEV (reference sequence). The CDR3 length is 13 residues. Here the CDR3 reads CASSLRGAYEQYF. DNA for the CDR3: TGTGCCAGCAGTTTACGAGGGGCCTACGAGCAGTACTTC.

The chain employs TRBV7-9 and TRBJ2-7; possibly TRBD1 for D (5 bases). V was shortened by 4 bases and J by 6 bases, with 10 bases between the two germline ends. Germline CDR1 reads SEHNR; CDR2 reads FQNEAQ (reference sequence). The CDR3 totals 12 residues. CDR3 protein: CASSSGSSEQYF. The CDR3 bases are TGTGCCAGCAGCTCAGGGTCTTCCGAGCAGTACTTC.

A few counts support this clonotype. V gene TRBV9 combines with J gene TRBJ1-5; D is unclear. V was trimmed by 0 bases and J by 4 bases, leaving 8 bases between them. CDR1 and CDR2 from the germline V gene are SGDLS and YYNGEE. This CDR3 is 14 amino acids long. As DNA, the CDR3 is TGTGCCAGCAGCGTAGGGCATGGGAATCAGCCCCAGCATTTT. This gives the protein CASSVGHGNQPQHF.

This clonotype appeared a few times. J is TRBJ2-7 and V is TRBV7-9; possible D gene TRBD1, 5 bases. Trimming cost V 4 bases and J 3 bases, with 10 bases left between them. Looked up from germline, CDR1 is SEHNR and CDR2 is FQNEAQ (reference sequence). This CDR3 spans 13 amino acids. The CDR3 region is CASSSTEFYEQYF. The DNA for the CDR3 is TGTGCCAGCAGCTCGACAGAATTCTACGAGCAGTACTTC.

In this sample, this clonotype turned up a few times. This chain links TRBV9 with TRBJ2-3; D tentatively fits TRBD1 or TRBD2 (7 bases each). This CDR3 is built from 13 residues. Between the trimmed V and J ends, which lost 10 bases and 0 bases, there was a span of 12 bases. CDR1 and CDR2 from the germline V gene are SGDLS and YYNGEE. As DNA, the CDR3 is TGTGCCTCAGGGGGGGGGAGCACAGATACGCAGTATTTT. Its translation is CASGGGSTDTQYF.

This rearrangement joins TRBV5-1 to TRBJ2-5; D ambiguous. Germline CDR1 is SGHRS and CDR2 is YFSETQ. The CDR3 is made up of 12 amino acids. V was trimmed by 5 bases and J by 4 bases, leaving 9 bases between them. CDR3 sequence reads: CASSWASETQYF. In DNA, the CDR3 is TGCGCCAGCAGTTGGGCGTCAGAGACCCAGTACTTC. Filled out from reference TRBV5-1 and TRBJ2-5, the complete variable domain reads KAGVTQTPRYLIKTRGQQVTLSCSPISGHRSVSWYQQTPGQGLQFLFEYFSETQRNKGNFPGRFSGRQFSNSRSEMNVSTLELGDSALYLCASSWASETQYFGPGTRLLVL.

The table lists this clonotype with a few counts. The chain couples TRBV11-2 to TRBJ2-3; TRBD2 matches 9 bases. V lost 8 bases, J lost 3 bases, and 6 bases stayed unmatched. Germline assignment: CDR1 SGHAT and CDR2 FQNNGV. This CDR3 has 14 amino acids. CDR3 loop: CASQRAGGTDTQYF. The CDR3 coding sequence is TGTGCCAGCCAAAGAGCGGGGGGAACAGATACGCAGTATTTT.

This clonotype showed up just a few times. With a much larger clone just one base away, this may be a read error. The chain links TRBV11-2 to TRBJ2-2, with unresolved D. Trimming removed 1 base from V and 7 bases from J, with 28 bases in between. Germline lookup yields CDR1 SGHAT and CDR2 FQNNGV. This CDR3 is built from 20 residues. CDR3 nucleotide sequence: TGTGCCAGCAGCTTAGCTTCGAGAAGGGTCCTTCTAACCCCCCACGGGGAGCTGTTTTTT. Amino acids: CASSLASRRVLLTPHGELFF.